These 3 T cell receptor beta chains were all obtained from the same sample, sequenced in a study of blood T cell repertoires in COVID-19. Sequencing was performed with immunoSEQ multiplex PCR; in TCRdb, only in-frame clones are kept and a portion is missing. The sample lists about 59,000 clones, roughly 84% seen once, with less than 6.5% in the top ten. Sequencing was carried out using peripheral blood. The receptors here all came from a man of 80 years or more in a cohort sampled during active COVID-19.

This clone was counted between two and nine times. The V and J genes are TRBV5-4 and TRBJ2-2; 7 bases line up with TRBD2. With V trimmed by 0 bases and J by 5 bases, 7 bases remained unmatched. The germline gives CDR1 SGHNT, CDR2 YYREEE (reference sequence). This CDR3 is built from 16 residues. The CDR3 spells CASSLAGAGVTGELFF. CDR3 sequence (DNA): TGTGCCAGCAGCTTGGCCGGGGCGGGAGTAACCGGGGAGCTGTTTTTT.

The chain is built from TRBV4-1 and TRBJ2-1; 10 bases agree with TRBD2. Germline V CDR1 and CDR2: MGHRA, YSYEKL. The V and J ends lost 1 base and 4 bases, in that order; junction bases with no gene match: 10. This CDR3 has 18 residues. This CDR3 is CASSQGKSVAGGYNEQFF. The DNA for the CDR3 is TGCGCCAGCAGCCAAGGAAAGTCCGTAGCGGGAGGATACAATGAGCAGTTCTTC.

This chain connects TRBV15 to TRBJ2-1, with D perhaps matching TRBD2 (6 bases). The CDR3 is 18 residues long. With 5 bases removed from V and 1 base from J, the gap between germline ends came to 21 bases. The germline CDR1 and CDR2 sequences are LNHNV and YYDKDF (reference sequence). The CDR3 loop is CATSPDLGIAESYNEQFF. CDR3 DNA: TGTGCCACCAGCCCGGATCTTGGAATAGCGGAGTCCTACAATGAGCAGTTCTTC.